This T cell receptor beta chain is drawn from a study of control samples from healthy donors and cancer patients. The CDR3 spans 14 residues. Trimming removed 4 bases at V and 0 bases at J, with 7 bases between. CDR1 and CDR2 from the germline V gene are SNHLY and FYNNEI. Using immunoSEQ multiplex PCR, the repertoire was profiled, and TCRdb retains in-frame clones only, with some absent. The table has about 130,000 clones, 75% to 95% seen once. Sequences were obtained from blood. This sequence joins TRBV2 and TRBJ2-1, with D unresolved. The TCR originated in a man aged 18 to 30 in good health. This chain's CDR3 is CASSALGSYNEQFF. CDR3 DNA sequence: TGTGCCAGCAGTGCACTCGGCTCCTACAATGAGCAGTTCTTC.